This TCR beta chain was sequenced for a study of CD8 T cells in Susac syndrome. Reverse transcription of roughly 0.5 to 1 ug RNA used random hexamers. It was immunoSEQ multiplex PCR that amplified TCR beta CDR3 across 54 Vbeta and 13 Jbeta. Via MiXCR, TCRdb re-called the immunoSEQ multiplex PCR reads, giving one row per CDR3 protein. The sample yields 100,000 to 150,000 distinct CDR3 sequences, approximately 93% seen once. The CDR3 extends over 15 amino acids. V was clipped by 6 bases and J by 2 bases, with 16 bases between them. Germline V gene lookup returns CDR1 MGHRA and CDR2 YSYEKL. Sequenced: CD8+ T cells from PBMCs. This clonotype was obtained from a human donor with multiple sclerosis. This rearrangement joins TRBV4-1 to TRBJ1-2; D ambiguous. For the CDR3, the DNA is TGCGCCAGCAGTGATGGAGGATACGGCAACTATGGCTACACCTTC. As protein: CASSDGGYGNYGYTF.